This T cell receptor beta chain was sequenced for a study of T-cell reconstitution after alpha-beta-depleted transplantation in children. Unique molecular identifiers tagged the TCRbeta library. TCRdb reanalysed the PCR reads using MiXCR and keeps one entry per CDR3 protein. The table lists under 850,000 distinct CDR3 sequences, 10% to 15% of them singletons. With 5 bases removed from V and 0 bases from J, the gap between germline ends came to 23 bases. In germline, CDR1 is MDHEN, CDR2 SYDVKM. CDR3 length equals 20 residues. The gene calls are TRBV28 and TRBJ2-6; D ambiguous. This material consisted of PBMCs, taken before TCRalphabeta/CD19-depleted stem cell transplant. The TCR originated in a girl between 2 and 10 years old with congenital amegakaryocytic thrombocytopenia, due to receive a stem cell transplant. The CDR3 region is CASSPSPSWGSGSGANVLTF. CDR3 sequence (DNA): TGTGCCAGCAGTCCTTCCCCAAGTTGGGGTTCGGGCTCTGGGGCCAACGTCCTGACTTTC. Supplemented by reference TRBV28 and TRBJ2-6, the full variable domain reads DVKVTQSSRYLVKRTGEKVFLECVQDMDHENMFWYRQDPGLGLRLIYFSYDVKMKEKGDIPEGYSVSREKKERFSLILESASTNQTSMYLCASSPSPSWGSGSGANVLTFGAGSRLTVL.